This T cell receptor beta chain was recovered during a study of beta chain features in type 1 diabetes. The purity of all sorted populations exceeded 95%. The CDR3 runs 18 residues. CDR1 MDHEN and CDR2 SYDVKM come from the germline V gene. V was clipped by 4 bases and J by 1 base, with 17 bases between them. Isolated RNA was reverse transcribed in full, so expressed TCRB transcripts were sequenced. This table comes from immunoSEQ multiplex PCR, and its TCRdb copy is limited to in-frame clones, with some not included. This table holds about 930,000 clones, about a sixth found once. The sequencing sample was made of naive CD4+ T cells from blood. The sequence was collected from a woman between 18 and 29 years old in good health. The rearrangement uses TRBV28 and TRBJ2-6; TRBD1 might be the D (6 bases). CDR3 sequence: CASSSSGTYNSGANVLTF. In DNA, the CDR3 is TGTGCCAGCAGTTCATCCGGGACATATAATTCTGGGGCCAACGTCCTGACTTTC.